This T cell receptor (beta chain) was recorded in a study of cytomegalovirus exposure and HLA in healthy donors. V was trimmed by 9 bases and J by 13 bases, leaving 9 bases between them. The CDR3 is made up of 9 amino acids. On this clone itself: Its antigen is not identified.

In the PCR, 60 Vbeta and 13 Jbeta primers were used. Clones were sequenced by immunoSEQ multiplex PCR, and TCRdb holds only the in-frame ones, with some missing. The repertoire holds around 68,000 clones, with about 75% as singletons. Study outcomes and limitations: TCR beta chain V- and J-gene trimming was linked, in a later analysis, to a missense variant in DCLRE1C. Analyses of presence and absence presupposed an approximately uniform sequencing depth across donors.

This TCR came from a woman aged 30 to 39 in good health and CMV-seropositive. The rearrangement links TRBV23-1 to TRBJ1-4, with no clear D. TRBV23-1 is identified as an open reading frame with a role that is uncertain. Sequencing was carried out using PBMCs. CDR3: CARGGGLFF. CDR3 bases: TGCGCCAGGGGAGGTGGACTGTTTTTT.